The 21 T cell receptor beta chains listed next were all sequenced from one sample in a study of cytotoxic CD8 clonotypes in ibrutinib-treated CLL. Some clones are missing from TCRdb's copy, which holds only in-frame ones; the method was immunoSEQ multiplex PCR. The sample has under 150,000 clones, approximately 89% seen once; the top ten hold roughly 10%. This specimen consisted of PBMCs, obtained after 12 months of ibrutinib treatment. These receptors originate from a human donor with chronic lymphocytic leukemia.

The J gene is TRBJ1-2, the V gene TRBV25-1; 9 nucleotides match TRBD1. With 4 bases clipped from V and 5 bases from J, the junction kept 8 bases outside the gene matches. The length of the CDR3 is 15 residues. Germline loops: CDR1 MGHDK, CDR2 SYGVNS. CDR3 residues: CASSGYSTGGYGYTF. In DNA, the CDR3 is TGTGCCAGCAGTGGCTACTCGACAGGGGGTTATGGCTACACCTTC.

The CDR3 DNA follows: TGTGCCAGCAGCTTAAGCTCCCCCACAGATACGCAGTATTTT. It codes for CASSLSSPTDTQYF. The V and J genes are TRBV7-3 and TRBJ2-3; no definite D call. The CDR3 loop spans 14 amino acids. Germline CDR1 and CDR2: SGHTA and FQGTGA. Trimming shortened V by 1 base and J by 2 bases, and 7 bases separated the two germline ends.

This sequence joins TRBV6-1 and TRBJ2-3; 8 bases fit TRBD1. Looked up from germline, CDR1 is MNHNS and CDR2 is SASEGT. The CDR3 consists of 15 residues. The ends lost 7 bases at V and 7 bases at J; junction bases unmatched: 13. The CDR3 loop is CASKSGTGPSYTQYF. CDR3 nucleotide sequence: TGTGCCAGCAAGTCCGGGACAGGACCTTCCTATACGCAGTATTTT.

This clone appeared a few times. The chain is built from TRBV20-1 and TRBJ1-2; D is undetermined. Germline-derived CDR1 and CDR2 are DFQATT and SNEGSKA (reference sequence). This CDR3 has 11 residues. Deletions cut 3 bases from V and 6 bases from J, with 8 bases between. For the CDR3, the DNA is TGCAGTGCTAGCGTGGGGAATGGCTACACCTTC. This sequence encodes CSASVGNGYTF.

This rearrangement joins TRBV28 to TRBJ2-7; 7 bases agree with TRBD1. The CDR3 extends over 15 amino acids. Per germline, CDR1 MDHEN and CDR2 SYDVKM. Trimming removed 2 bases from V and 5 bases from J; junction bases left unmatched: 9. Written as DNA, the CDR3 is TGTGCCAGCAGTTTAGCGGGCTCCCAGGGGGACGAGCAGTACTTC. Its protein product is CASSLAGSQGDEQYF.

This chain links TRBV6-4 with TRBJ2-3; D not certain. Germline values: CDR1 MRHNA, CDR2 SNTAGT. V was shortened by 6 bases and J by 3 bases, with 10 bases between the two germline ends. The CDR3 runs 13 residues. As DNA, the CDR3 is TGTGCCAGCAGCGACCAGAGGACAGATACGCAGTATTTT. It encodes CASSDQRTDTQYF.

The gene calls are TRBV6-5 and TRBJ1-2, with D possibly matching TRBD1 (6 bases). The V and J ends lost 6 bases and 4 bases respectively, with 12 bases between them. Per the germline V gene, CDR1 is MNHEY and CDR2 is SVGAGI. The CDR3 is made up of 13 amino acids. The CDR3 DNA sequence: TGTGCCAGCAGACAGGGATTGAGCTATGGCTACACCTTC. Protein: CASRQGLSYGYTF.

CDR3 sequence: CASSQDGAGGRYNEQFF. DNA for the CDR3: TGCGCCAGCAGCCAAGACGGAGCGGGAGGCCGCTACAATGAGCAGTTCTTC. The chain joins TRBV4-3 to TRBJ2-1; 9 bases map to TRBD2. The V gene end was trimmed by 0 bases and the J gene end by 3 bases; junction bases not matched to a gene: 6. Germline lookup yields CDR1 LGHNA and CDR2 YSLEER. The CDR3 length is 17 residues.

The chain employs TRBV10-1 and TRBJ1-2, with 12 bases aligning to TRBD1. Per germline, CDR1 WNHNN and CDR2 SYGVQD (reference sequence). There are 14 residues in the CDR3. The V gene end was trimmed by 6 bases and the J gene end by 7 bases; junction bases not matched to a gene: 6. CDR3 DNA: TGCGCCAGCAGCCCCGGGACAGGGGGCTCTGGCTACACCTTC. Its protein product is CASSPGTGGSGYTF.

In its sample, this clone was seen once. V is TRBV5-1 and J is TRBJ2-3; a weak D match, TRBD1 (5 bases). Germline-derived CDR1 and CDR2 are SGHRS and YFSETQ. The germline V and J ends were trimmed by 4 bases and 4 bases, with 13 bases remaining between them. This CDR3 comprises 14 residues. The CDR3 DNA reads as TGCGCCAGCAGCCACCCTAACAGGTCAGATACGCAGTATTTT. Translating it yields CASSHPNRSDTQYF.

V is TRBV6-5 and J is TRBJ2-7; D might be TRBD1 (6 bases). Per germline, CDR1 MNHEY and CDR2 SVGAGI. CDR3 length: 11 amino acids. The V end was cut by 8 bases, the J end by 8 bases, with 13 bases between. DNA of the CDR3: TGTGCCAGCGGTCAGGGGTATCAGCAGTACTTC. Its translation: CASGQGYQQYF.

This chain joins TRBV4-2 and TRBJ1-4; TRBD1 matches 8 bases. J gave up 6 bases and V 4 bases, and 10 bases lay outside the gene matches. The CDR3 loop spans 16 amino acids. The germline CDR1 and CDR2 sequences are LGHNA and YNFKEQ. The CDR3 nucleotides read TGTGCCAGCAGCCGGACATGGCAGGGGGCGGATGAAAAACTGTTTTTT. Translation: CASSRTWQGADEKLFF.

The chain uses TRBV27 and TRBJ1-2; a possible D gene is TRBD1 (6 bases). V gave up 5 bases and J gave up 2 bases, with 18 bases separating them. Per germline, CDR1 MNHEY and CDR2 SMNVEV (reference sequence). This CDR3 has 16 amino acids. This CDR3 is CASSPTTGTPNYGYTF. CDR3 DNA sequence: TGTGCCAGCAGTCCAACGACCGGGACACCGAACTATGGCTACACCTTC.

The genes are TRBV29-1 and TRBJ2-3; 7 bases fit TRBD2. Trimming took 4 bases from V and 2 from J; bases not matched to a gene: 3. Germline V gene lookup returns CDR1 SQVTM and CDR2 ANQGSEA. The CDR3 totals 13 residues. The DNA for the CDR3 is TGCAGCGTTGGGGGGGGGAACACAGATACGCAGTATTTT. It translates to CSVGGGNTDTQYF.

A single count supports this clone. The rearrangement links TRBV4-1 to TRBJ2-7; D unresolved. The V end was cut by 0 bases, the J end by 3 bases, with 9 bases between. The CDR3 has 14 amino acids. Germline lookup yields CDR1 MGHRA and CDR2 YSYEKL. This CDR3 is CASSQDQTRYEQYF. As DNA, the CDR3 is TGCGCCAGCAGCCAAGATCAAACCCGCTACGAGCAGTACTTC.

J is TRBJ2-6 and V is TRBV30, with a possible D match to TRBD1 (5 bases). The V and J ends lost 3 bases and 0 bases respectively, with 15 bases between them. There are 17 residues in the CDR3. The germline V gene has CDR1 GTSNPN and CDR2 SVGIG (reference sequence). CDR3 in amino acids: CAWSLAGPSSGANVLTF. DNA for the CDR3: TGTGCCTGGAGCCTGGCAGGGCCAAGCTCTGGGGCCAACGTCCTGACTTTC. Full variable domain (remainder filled in from reference TRBV30 and TRBJ2-6): SQTIHQWPATLVQPVGSPLSLECTVEGTSNPNLYWYRQAAGRGLQLLFYSVGIGQISSEVPQNLSASRPQDRQFILSSKKLLLSDSGFYLCAWSLAGPSSGANVLTFGAGSRLTVL.

The CDR3 nucleotides read TGTGCCAGCAGTTCGCCTAGCGGGATTGGTGAGCAGTTCTTC. It is translated as CASSSPSGIGEQFF. The V gene is TRBV28, the J gene TRBJ2-1; 9 bases are shared with TRBD2. Germline CDR1 and CDR2: MDHEN and SYDVKM. Unmatched junction bases numbered 7, after V lost 4 bases and J lost 9 bases. This CDR3 region has 14 residues.

The chain employs TRBV4-3 and TRBJ2-1; TRBD2 might be the D (6 bases). Looked up from germline, CDR1 is LGHNA and CDR2 is YSLEER. The CDR3 has 15 amino acids. V shed 7 bases and J shed 1 base, with 14 bases lying between them. The CDR3: CASTTGTGSYNEQFF. The CDR3 coding sequence is TGCGCCAGCACCACCGGGACTGGGTCCTACAATGAGCAGTTCTTC.

The chain is built from TRBV20-1 and TRBJ2-5; D not resolved. V was trimmed by 6 bases and J by 2 bases, leaving 7 bases between them. This CDR3 region has 11 residues. Per germline, CDR1 DFQATT and CDR2 SNEGSKA (reference sequence). CDR3 sequence reads: CSATGQETQYF. As DNA, the CDR3 is TGCAGTGCCACCGGGCAAGAGACCCAGTACTTC.

V gene TRBV28 combines with J gene TRBJ1-4; the D gene is possibly TRBD1 (5 bases). The CDR3 length is 17 residues. The ends were cut back, 2 bases at V and 8 bases at J, with 21 bases in the middle. The germline gives CDR1 MDHEN, CDR2 SYDVKM. CDR3 sequence reads: CASSLTGPGGRGEKLFF. For the CDR3, the DNA is TGTGCCAGCAGTTTAACCGGGCCCGGGGGACGGGGGGAAAAACTGTTTTTT.

This chain links TRBV11-1 with TRBJ2-3; TRBD2 aligns across 7 bases. The CDR3 covers 16 residues. V gave up 1 base and J gave up 5 bases; unmatched junction bases: 9. The V gene's germline CDR1 is SGHAT and CDR2 FQDESV (reference sequence). The CDR3: CASSLEEGGPRDTQYF. Written as DNA, the CDR3 is TGTGCCAGCAGCTTAGAAGAGGGAGGGCCTCGAGATACGCAGTATTTT.